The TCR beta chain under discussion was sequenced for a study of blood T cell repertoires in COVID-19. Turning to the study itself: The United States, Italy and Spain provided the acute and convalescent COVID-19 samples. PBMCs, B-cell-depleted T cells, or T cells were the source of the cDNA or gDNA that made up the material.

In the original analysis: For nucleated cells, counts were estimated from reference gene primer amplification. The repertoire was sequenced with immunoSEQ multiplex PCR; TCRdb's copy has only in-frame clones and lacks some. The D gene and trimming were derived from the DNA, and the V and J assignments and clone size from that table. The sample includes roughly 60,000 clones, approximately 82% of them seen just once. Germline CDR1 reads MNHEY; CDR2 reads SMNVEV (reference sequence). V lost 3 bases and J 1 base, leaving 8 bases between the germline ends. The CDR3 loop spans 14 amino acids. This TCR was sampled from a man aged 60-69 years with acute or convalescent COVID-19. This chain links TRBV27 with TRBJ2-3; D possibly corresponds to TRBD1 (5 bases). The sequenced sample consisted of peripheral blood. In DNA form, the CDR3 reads TGTGCCAGCAGTTTGACAGCCGGCACAGATACGCAGTATTTT. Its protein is CASSLTAGTDTQYF.